These 10 T cell receptor beta chains were all obtained from the same sample, sequenced in a study of blood T cell repertoires in COVID-19. TCRdb's table, derived via immunoSEQ multiplex PCR, lists solely in-frame clones and lacks some. The sample records about 240,000 clones, approximately 86% being singletons. Sample: peripheral blood. These receptors were obtained from a man between 60 and 70 years old who had recovered from COVID-19.

The chain employs TRBV29-1 and TRBJ2-6; 9 positions agree with TRBD1. The CDR3 is 18 residues long. The trim removed 1 base at V and 1 base at J, leaving 8 bases unmatched. Germline CDR1 and CDR2: SQVTM and ANQGSEA. This chain's CDR3 is CSVEAPGQGPSGANVLTF. CDR3 DNA: TGCAGCGTTGAAGCTCCGGGACAGGGCCCTTCTGGGGCCAACGTCCTGACTTTC.

V is TRBV10-3 and J is TRBJ2-3; 7 bases agree with TRBD2. V was pared by 2 bases and J by 1 base, with 3 bases of the junction left unmatched. CDR1 and CDR2 (germline): ENHRY, SYGVKD. The CDR3 has 15 amino acids. The CDR3 coding sequence is TGTGCCATCAGTGAGCGGGACTATCGCACAGATACGCAGTATTTT. Encoded protein: CAISERDYRTDTQYF.

The chain employs TRBV12-3 or TRBV12-4 and TRBJ1-3; perhaps TRBD1 as D (5 bases). The CDR3 has 12 residues. V was clipped by 6 bases and J by 11 bases, with 14 bases between them. CDR3 sequence: CASRYPGGAIYF. The CDR3, as DNA: TGTGCCAGCAGATACCCCGGGGGGGCCATATATTTT.

V gene TRBV30 combines with J gene TRBJ2-3; 9 bases match TRBD1. The CDR3 covers 13 residues. Trimming cost V 5 bases and J 7 bases; bases outside gene matches: 7. CDR1 is GTSNPN and CDR2 is SVGIG in the germline V gene (reference sequence). The CDR3 loop reads CAWLTGGGHTQYF. The DNA for the CDR3 is TGTGCCTGGCTAACAGGGGGCGGCCATACGCAGTATTTT.

This rearrangement joins TRBV6-5 to TRBJ2-1; TRBD2 is a possible D gene (6 bases). V was shortened by 6 bases and J by 0 bases, with 12 bases between the two germline ends. This CDR3 region has 15 residues. Germline assignment: CDR1 MNHEY and CDR2 SVGAGI. CDR3 amino acids: CASREGWVSYNEQFF. CDR3 coding DNA: TGTGCCAGCAGGGAGGGCTGGGTCTCCTACAATGAGCAGTTCTTC.

The chain recombines TRBV7-9 with TRBJ1-3; 7 bases agree with TRBD1. The V gene's germline CDR1 is SEHNR and CDR2 FQNEAQ (reference sequence). This CDR3 contains 16 residues. Losses at the gene ends were 3 bases for V and 2 bases for J; bases not matched to a gene: 7. CDR3 bases: TGTGCCAGCAGCTTCGCCGGGACAGTGGCTGGAAACACCATATATTTT. Encoded protein: CASSFAGTVAGNTIYF. Full variable domain (outside the CDR3, taken from reference TRBV7-9 and TRBJ1-3): DTGVSQNPRHKITKRGQNVTFRCDPISEHNRLYWYRQTLGQGPEFLTYFQNEAQLEKSRLLSDRFSAERPKGSFSTLEIQRTEQGDSAMYLCASSFAGTVAGNTIYFGEGSWLTVV.

The genes are TRBV6-1 and TRBJ1-5; possible D gene TRBD1, 5 bases. Between the trimmed V and J ends, which lost 2 bases and 0 bases, there was a span of 14 bases. CDR1 and CDR2 (germline): MNHNS, SASEGT. There are 17 residues in the CDR3. The CDR3 sequence: CASSEYPQGSSNQPQHF. CDR3 coding DNA: TGTGCCAGCAGTGAATATCCCCAGGGATCTAGCAATCAGCCCCAGCATTTT.

V is TRBV10-1 and J is TRBJ2-2, with a weak D call TRBD1 (5 bases). The CDR3 is 14 amino acids. V was shortened by 2 bases and J by 5 bases, with 9 bases between the two germline ends. Germline V gene sequence: CDR1 WNHNN, CDR2 SYGVQD (reference sequence). CDR3 in DNA: TGCGCCAGCAGTGAGGGCAAGGGGACCGGGGAGCTGTTTTTT. It is translated as CASSEGKGTGELFF.

The chain uses TRBV25-1 and TRBJ2-5; 10 bases fit TRBD1. Losses at the gene ends were 1 base for V and 4 bases for J; bases not matched to a gene: 3. CDR3 length: 15 residues. Germline values: CDR1 MGHDK, CDR2 SYGVNS. CDR3 amino acids: CASSEWGDRGETQYF. CDR3 DNA: TGTGCCAGCAGTGAATGGGGGGACAGGGGAGAGACCCAGTACTTC.

This clone was found once. The J gene is TRBJ1-2, the V gene TRBV5-4; D is unresolved. The germline V gene has CDR1 SGHNT and CDR2 YYREEE (reference sequence). The CDR3 has 13 amino acids. V was pared by 1 base and J by 6 bases, with 10 bases between. CDR3 bases: TGTGCCAGCAGCTTGTTTGGTACAAATGGCTACACCTTC. Protein: CASSLFGTNGYTF.